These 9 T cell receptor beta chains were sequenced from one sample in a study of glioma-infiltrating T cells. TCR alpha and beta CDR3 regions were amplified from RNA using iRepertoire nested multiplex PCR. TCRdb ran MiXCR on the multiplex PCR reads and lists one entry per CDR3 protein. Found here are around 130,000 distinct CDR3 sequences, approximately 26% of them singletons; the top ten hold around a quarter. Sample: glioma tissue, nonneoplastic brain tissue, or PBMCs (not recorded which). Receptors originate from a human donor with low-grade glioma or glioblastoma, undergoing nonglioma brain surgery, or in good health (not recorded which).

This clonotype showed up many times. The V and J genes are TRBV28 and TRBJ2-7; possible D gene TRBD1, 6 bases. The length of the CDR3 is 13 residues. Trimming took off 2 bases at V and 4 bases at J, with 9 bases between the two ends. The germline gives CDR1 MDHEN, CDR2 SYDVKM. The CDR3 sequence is CASSLQTGYEQYV. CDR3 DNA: TGTGCCAGCAGTTTACAGACAGGATACGAGCAGTACGTC.

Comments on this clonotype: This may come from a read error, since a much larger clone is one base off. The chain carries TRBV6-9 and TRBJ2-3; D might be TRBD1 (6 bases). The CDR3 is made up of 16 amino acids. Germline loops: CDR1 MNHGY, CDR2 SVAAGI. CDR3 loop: CASSYLQGRSTDMQYF. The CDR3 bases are TGTGCCAGCAGTTACTTACAGGGAAGGAGCACAGATATGCAGTATTTT.

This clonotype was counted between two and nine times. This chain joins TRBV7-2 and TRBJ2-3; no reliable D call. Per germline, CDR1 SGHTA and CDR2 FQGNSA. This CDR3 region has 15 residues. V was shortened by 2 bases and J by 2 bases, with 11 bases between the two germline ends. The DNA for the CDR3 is TGTGCCAGCAGCTTAAATAAACTCACCACAGATACGCAGTATTTT. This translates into CASSLNKLTTDTQYF.

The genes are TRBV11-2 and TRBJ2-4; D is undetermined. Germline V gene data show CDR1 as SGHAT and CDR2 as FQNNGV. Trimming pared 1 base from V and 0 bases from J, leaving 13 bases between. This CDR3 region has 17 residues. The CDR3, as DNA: TGTGCCAGCAGCTTAGGGCAGTCTGGTATAGCCAAAAACATTCAGTACTTC. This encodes CASSLGQSGIAKNIQYF.

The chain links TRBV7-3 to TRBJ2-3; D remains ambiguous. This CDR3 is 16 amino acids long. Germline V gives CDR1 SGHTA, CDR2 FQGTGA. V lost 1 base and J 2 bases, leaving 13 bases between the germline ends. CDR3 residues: CASSLNGKELTDTQYF. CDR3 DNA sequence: TGTGCCAGCAGCTTAAACGGTAAAGAGCTCACAGATACGCAGTATTTT.

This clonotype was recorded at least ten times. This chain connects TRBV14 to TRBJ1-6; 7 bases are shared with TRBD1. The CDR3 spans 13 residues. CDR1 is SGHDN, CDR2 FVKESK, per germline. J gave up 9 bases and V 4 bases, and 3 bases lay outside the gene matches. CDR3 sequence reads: CASSPGGGSPLHF. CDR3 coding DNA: TGTGCCAGCAGCCCAGGGGGAGGTTCACCCCTCCACTTT. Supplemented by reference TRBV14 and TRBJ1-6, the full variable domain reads EAGVTQFPSHSVIEKGQTVTLRCDPISGHDNLYWYRRVMGKEIKFLLHFVKESKQDESGMPNNRFLAERTGGTYSTLKVQPAELEDSGVYFCASSPGGGSPLHFGNGTRLTVT.

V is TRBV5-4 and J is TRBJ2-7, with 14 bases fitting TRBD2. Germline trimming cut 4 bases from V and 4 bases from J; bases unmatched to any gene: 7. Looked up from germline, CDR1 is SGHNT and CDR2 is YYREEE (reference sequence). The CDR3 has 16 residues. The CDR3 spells CASSPGTSGGGYEQYV. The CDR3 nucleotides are TGTGCCAGCAGCCCAGGGACTAGCGGGGGAGGTTACGAGCAGTACGTC.

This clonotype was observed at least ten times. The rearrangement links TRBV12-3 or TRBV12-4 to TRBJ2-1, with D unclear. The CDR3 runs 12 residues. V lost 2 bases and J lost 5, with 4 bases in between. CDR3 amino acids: CASSLMDNEQFF. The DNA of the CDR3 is TGTGCCAGCAGTTTAATGGACAATGAGCAGTTCTTC.

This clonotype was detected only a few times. The CDR3 DNA reads TGTGCCAGCAGCTTCTACTCGACTCCGATCAAAGGCACAGATACGCAGTATTTT. Its translation: CASSFYSTPIKGTDTQYF. This rearrangement joins TRBV7-2 to TRBJ2-3; D is ambiguous. The length of the CDR3 is 18 residues. Per germline, CDR1 SGHTA and CDR2 FQGNSA. V lost 3 bases and J lost 1, with 20 bases in between.